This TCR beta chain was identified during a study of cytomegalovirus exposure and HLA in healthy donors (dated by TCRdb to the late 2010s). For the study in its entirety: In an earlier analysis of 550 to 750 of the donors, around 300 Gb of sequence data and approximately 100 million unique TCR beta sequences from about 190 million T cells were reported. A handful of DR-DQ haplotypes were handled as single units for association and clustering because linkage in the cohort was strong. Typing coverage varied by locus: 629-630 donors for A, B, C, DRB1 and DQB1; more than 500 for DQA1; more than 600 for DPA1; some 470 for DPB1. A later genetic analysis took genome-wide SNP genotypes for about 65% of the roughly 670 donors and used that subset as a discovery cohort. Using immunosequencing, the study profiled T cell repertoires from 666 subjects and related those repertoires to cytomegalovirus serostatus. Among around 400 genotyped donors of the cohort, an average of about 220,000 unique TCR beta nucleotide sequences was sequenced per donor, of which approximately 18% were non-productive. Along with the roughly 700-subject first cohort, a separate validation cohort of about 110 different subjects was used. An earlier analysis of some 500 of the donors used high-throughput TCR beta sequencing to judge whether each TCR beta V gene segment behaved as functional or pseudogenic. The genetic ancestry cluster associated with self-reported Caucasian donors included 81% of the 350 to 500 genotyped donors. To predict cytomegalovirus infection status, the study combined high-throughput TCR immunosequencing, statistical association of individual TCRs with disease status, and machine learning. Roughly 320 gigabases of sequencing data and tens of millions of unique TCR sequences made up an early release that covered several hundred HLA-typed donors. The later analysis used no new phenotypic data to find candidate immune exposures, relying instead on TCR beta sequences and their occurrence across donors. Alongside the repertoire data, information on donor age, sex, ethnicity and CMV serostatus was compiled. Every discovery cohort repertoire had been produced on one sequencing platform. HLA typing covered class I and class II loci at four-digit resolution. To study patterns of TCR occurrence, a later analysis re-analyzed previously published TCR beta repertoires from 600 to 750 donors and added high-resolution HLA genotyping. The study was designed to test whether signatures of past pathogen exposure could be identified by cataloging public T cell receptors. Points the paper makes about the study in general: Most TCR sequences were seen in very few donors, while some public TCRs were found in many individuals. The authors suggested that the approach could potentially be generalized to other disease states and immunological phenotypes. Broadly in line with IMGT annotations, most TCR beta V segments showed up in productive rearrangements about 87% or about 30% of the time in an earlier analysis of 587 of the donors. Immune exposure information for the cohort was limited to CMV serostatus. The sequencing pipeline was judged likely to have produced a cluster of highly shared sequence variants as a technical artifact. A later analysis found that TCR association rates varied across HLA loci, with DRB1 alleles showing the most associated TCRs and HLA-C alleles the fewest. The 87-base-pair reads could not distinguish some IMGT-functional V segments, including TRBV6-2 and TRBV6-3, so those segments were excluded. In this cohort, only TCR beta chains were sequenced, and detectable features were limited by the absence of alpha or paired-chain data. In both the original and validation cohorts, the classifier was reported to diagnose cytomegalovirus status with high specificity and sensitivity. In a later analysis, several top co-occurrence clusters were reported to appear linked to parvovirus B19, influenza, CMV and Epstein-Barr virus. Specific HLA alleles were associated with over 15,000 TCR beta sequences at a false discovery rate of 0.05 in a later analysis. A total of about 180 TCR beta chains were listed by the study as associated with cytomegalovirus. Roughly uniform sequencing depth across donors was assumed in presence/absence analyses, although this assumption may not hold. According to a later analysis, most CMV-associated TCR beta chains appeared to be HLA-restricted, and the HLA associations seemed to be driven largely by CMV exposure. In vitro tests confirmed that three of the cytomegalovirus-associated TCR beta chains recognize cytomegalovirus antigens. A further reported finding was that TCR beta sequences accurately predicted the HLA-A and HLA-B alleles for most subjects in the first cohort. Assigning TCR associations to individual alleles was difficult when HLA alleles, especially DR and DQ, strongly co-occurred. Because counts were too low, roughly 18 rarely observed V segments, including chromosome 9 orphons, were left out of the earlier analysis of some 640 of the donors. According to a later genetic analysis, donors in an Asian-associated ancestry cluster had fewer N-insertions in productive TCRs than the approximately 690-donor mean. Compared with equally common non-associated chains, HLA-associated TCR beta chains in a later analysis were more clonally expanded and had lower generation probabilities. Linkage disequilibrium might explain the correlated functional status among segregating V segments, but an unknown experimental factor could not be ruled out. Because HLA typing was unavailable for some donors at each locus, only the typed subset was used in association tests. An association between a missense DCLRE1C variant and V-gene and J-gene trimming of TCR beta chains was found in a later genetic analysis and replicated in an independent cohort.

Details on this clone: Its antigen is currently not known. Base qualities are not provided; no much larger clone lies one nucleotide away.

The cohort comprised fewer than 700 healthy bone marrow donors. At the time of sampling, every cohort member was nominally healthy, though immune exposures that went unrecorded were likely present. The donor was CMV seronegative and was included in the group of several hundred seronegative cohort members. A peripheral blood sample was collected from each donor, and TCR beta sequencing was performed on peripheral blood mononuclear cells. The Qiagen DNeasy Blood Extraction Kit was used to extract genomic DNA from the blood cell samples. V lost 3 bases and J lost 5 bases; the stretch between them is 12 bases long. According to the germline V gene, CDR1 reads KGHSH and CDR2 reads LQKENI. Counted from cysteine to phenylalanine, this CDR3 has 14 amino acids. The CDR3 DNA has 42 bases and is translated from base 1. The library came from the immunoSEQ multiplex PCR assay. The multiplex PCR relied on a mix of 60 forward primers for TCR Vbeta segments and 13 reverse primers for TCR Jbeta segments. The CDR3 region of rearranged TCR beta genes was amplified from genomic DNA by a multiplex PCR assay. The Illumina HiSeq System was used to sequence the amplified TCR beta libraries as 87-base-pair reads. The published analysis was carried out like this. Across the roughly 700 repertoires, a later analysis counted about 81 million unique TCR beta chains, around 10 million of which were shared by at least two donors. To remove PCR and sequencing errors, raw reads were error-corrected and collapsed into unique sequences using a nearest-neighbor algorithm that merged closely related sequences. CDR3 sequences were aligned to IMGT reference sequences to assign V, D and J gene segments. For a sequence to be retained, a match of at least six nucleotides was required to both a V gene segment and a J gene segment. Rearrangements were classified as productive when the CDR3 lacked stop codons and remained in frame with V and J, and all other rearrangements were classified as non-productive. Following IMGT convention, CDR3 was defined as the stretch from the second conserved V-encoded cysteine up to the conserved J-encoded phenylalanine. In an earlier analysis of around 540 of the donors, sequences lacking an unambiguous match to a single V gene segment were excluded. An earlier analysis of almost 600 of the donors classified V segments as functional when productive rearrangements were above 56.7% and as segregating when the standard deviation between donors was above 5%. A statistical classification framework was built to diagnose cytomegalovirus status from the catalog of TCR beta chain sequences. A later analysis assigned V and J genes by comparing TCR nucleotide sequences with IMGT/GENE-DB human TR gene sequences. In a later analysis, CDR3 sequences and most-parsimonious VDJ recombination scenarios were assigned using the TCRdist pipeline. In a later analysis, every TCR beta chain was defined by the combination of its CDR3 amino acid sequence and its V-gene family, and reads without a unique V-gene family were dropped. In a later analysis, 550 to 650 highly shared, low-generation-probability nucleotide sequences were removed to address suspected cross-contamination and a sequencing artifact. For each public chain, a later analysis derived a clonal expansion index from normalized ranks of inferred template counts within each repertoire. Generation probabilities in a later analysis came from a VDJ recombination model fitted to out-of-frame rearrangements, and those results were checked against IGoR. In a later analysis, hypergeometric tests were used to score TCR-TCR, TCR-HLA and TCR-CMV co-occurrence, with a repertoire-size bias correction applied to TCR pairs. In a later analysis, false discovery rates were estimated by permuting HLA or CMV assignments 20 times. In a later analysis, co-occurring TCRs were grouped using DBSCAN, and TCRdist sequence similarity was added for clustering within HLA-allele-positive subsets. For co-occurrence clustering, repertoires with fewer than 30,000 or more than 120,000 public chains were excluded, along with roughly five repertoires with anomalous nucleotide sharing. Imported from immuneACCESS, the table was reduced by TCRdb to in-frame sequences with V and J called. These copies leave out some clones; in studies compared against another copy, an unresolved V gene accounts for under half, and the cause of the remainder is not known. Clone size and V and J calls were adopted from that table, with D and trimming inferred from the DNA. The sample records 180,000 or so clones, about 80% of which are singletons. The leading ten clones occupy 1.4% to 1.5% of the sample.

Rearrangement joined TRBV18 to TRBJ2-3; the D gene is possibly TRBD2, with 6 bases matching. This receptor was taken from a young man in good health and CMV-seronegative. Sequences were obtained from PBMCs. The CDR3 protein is CASSPQQGGDTQYF. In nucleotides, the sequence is TGTGCCAGCTCACCCCAGCAGGGAGGAGATACGCAGTATTTT.